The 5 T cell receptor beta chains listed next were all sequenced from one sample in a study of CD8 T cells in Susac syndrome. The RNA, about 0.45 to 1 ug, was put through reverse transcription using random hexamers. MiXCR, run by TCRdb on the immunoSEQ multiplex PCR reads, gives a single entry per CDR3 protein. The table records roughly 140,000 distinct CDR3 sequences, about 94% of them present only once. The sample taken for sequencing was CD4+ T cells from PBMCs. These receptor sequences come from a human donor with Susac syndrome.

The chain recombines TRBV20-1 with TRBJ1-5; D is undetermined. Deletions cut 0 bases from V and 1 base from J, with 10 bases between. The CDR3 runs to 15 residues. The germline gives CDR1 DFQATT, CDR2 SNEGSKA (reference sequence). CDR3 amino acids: CSARDSLGSNQPQHF. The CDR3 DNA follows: TGCAGTGCTAGAGATTCGTTGGGCAGCAATCAGCCCCAGCATTTT.

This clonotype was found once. CDR3 loop: CASTGASGNTIYF. The CDR3 DNA reads as TGTGCCAGTACCGGAGCCTCTGGAAACACCATATATTTT. The chain combines TRBV19 with TRBJ1-3; no reliable D call. The CDR3 contains 13 residues. The germline V gene encodes CDR1 LNHDA and CDR2 SQIVND (reference sequence). Trimming cost V 7 bases and J 0 bases, with 7 bases left between them.

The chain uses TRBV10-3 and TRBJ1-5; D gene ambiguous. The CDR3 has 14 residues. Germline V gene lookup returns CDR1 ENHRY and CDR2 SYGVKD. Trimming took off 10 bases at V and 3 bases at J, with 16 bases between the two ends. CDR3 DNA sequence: TGTGCCACCTCCTTATGGGAGCTCAATCAGCCCCAGCATTTT. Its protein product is CATSLWELNQPQHF.

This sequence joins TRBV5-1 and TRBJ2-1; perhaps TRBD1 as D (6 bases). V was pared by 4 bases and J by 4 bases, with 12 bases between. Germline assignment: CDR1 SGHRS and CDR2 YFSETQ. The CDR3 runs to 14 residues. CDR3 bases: TGCGCCAGCAGCCTCCGGGACAATTACAATGAGCAGTTCTTC. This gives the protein CASSLRDNYNEQFF.

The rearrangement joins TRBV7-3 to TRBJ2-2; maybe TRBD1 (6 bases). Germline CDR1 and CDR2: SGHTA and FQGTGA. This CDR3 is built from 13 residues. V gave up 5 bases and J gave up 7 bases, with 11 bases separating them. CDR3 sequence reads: CASSPGVSGELFF. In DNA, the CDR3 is TGTGCCAGCAGCCCAGGGGTTAGCGGGGAGCTGTTTTTT.